The 29 T cell receptor beta chains below all came from one sample that was sequenced in a study of cytomegalovirus exposure and HLA in healthy donors. Data came from immunoSEQ multiplex PCR; TCRdb stores just in-frame clones and leaves some out. Of approximately 170,000 clones listed, 85% were seen once; the top ten hold roughly 15%. Sequencing used PBMCs. The receptors stem from a man between 18 and 29 years old in good health and CMV-seropositive.

J is TRBJ2-1 and V is TRBV7-7; D is possibly TRBD2 (6 bases). Germline V gene lookup returns CDR1 SSHAT and CDR2 FNYEAQ (reference sequence). The CDR3 is made up of 12 amino acids. With 5 bases removed from V and 7 bases from J, the gap between germline ends came to 9 bases. CDR3 sequence reads: CASSRAGNEQFF. In nucleotides, the CDR3 is TGTGCCAGCAGCCGGGCGGGGAATGAGCAGTTCTTC.

The V gene is TRBV2, the J gene TRBJ1-1; D ambiguous. From germline, CDR1 is SNHLY and CDR2 FYNNEI. Trimming pared 8 bases from V and 8 bases from J, leaving 18 bases between. The CDR3 totals 13 residues. CDR3 in DNA: TGTGCCAGCGGATTTTTTAGGGAGTTCGAAGCTTTCTTT. This codes for CASGFFREFEAFF. Variable domain in full (rest from reference TRBV2 and TRBJ1-1): EPEVTQTPSHQVTQMGQEVILRCVPISNHLYFYWYRQILGQKVEFLVSFYNNEISEKSEIFDDQFSVERPDGSNFTLKIRSTKLEDSAMYFCASGFFREFEAFFGQGTRLTVV.

The chain uses TRBV7-2 and TRBJ2-5, with 8 bases aligning to TRBD1. Germline V gene lookup returns CDR1 SGHTA and CDR2 FQGNSA. Losses at the gene ends were 5 bases for V and 5 bases for J; bases not matched to a gene: 7. The CDR3 has 14 amino acids. The CDR3: CASSPDRGWETQYF. CDR3 bases: TGTGCCAGCAGCCCAGACAGGGGCTGGGAGACCCAGTACTTC.

The chain couples TRBV5-1 to TRBJ1-4, with TRBD1 matching over 9 bases. The CDR3 is 15 residues long. Looked up from germline, CDR1 is SGHRS and CDR2 is YFSETQ. The J segment lost 7 bases and the V segment lost 2 bases, leaving 6 bases of the junction unmatched. The CDR3: CASSLQGAGREKLFF. The CDR3 DNA sequence: TGCGCCAGCAGCTTACAGGGGGCGGGCCGTGAAAAACTGTTTTTT.

The CDR3 DNA sequence: TGCGCCAGCGAGGACAGTTATAGCAATCAGCCCCAGCATTTT. This sequence encodes CASEDSYSNQPQHF. The V and J genes are TRBV10-2 and TRBJ1-5; possible D gene TRBD1, 6 bases. The V gene lost 8 bases and the J gene lost 0 bases, with 11 bases spanning the gap. Germline CDR1 is WSHSY and CDR2 is SAAADI. This CDR3 is built from 14 residues.

V usage is TRBV7-8 and J usage is TRBJ2-1, with TRBD2 matching over 7 bases. The CDR3 length is 17 residues. Germline-derived CDR1 and CDR2 are SGHVS and FQNEAQ. V lost 4 bases and J lost 1; bases outside the gene matches: 10. This CDR3 is CASSSLKGGRSYNEQFF. In DNA, the CDR3 is TGTGCCAGCAGCTCCCTGAAGGGCGGGAGATCCTACAATGAGCAGTTCTTC.

This clone is a singleton in its sample. The J gene is TRBJ2-7, the V gene TRBV7-9; weak D call: TRBD2 (5 bases). From germline, CDR1 is SEHNR and CDR2 FQNEAQ (reference sequence). The CDR3 is 14 amino acids. Trimming took 4 bases from V and 0 from J, leaving 10 bases between them. The CDR3 is CASSSTGYSYEQYF. In nucleotides, the CDR3 is TGTGCCAGCAGCTCAACGGGGTACTCCTACGAGCAGTACTTC.

Only one count was recorded for this clone. The CDR3 sequence is CASSLVSGTYEQYF. The CDR3 region has the DNA TGTGCCAGCAGCTTAGTGAGCGGGACCTACGAGCAGTACTTC. The gene calls are TRBV11-2 and TRBJ2-7, with 7 positions matching TRBD2. Germline CDR1 reads SGHAT; CDR2 reads FQNNGV. The CDR3 sequence is 14 residues long. Losses at the gene ends were 1 base for V and 2 bases for J; bases not matched to a gene: 2. Variable domain in full (rest from reference TRBV11-2 and TRBJ2-7): EAGVAQSPRYKIIEKRQSVAFWCNPISGHATLYWYQQILGQGPKLLIQFQNNGVVDDSQLPKDRFSAERLKGVDSTLKIQPAKLEDSAVYLCASSLVSGTYEQYFGPGTRLTVT.

The rearrangement links TRBV2 to TRBJ2-5; D remains ambiguous. Germline CDR1 reads SNHLY; CDR2 reads FYNNEI. V dropped 6 bases and J dropped 5 bases, with 7 bases sitting between them. The CDR3 is made up of 11 amino acids. The CDR3 protein is CASSLQETQYF. In DNA form, the CDR3 reads TGTGCCAGCAGCCTCCAGGAGACCCAGTACTTC.

The rearrangement uses TRBV7-2 and TRBJ2-1; 10 bases fit TRBD2. Germline CDR1 and CDR2: SGHTA and FQGNSA. This CDR3 contains 17 residues. The J segment lost 2 bases and the V segment lost 1 base, leaving 5 bases of the junction unmatched. The CDR3 DNA sequence: TGTGCCAGCAGCTTAGAGGCTAGCGGGGGCGCCTACAATGAGCAGTTCTTC. It is translated as CASSLEASGGAYNEQFF.

The chain recombines TRBV25-1 with TRBJ1-2; maybe TRBD1 (6 bases). CDR1 and CDR2 (germline): MGHDK, SYGVNS. The V end was cut by 7 bases, the J end by 3 bases, with 21 bases between. The CDR3 loop spans 16 amino acids. DNA for the CDR3: TGTGCCAGCAACGGGGGGGCCGGGACTCAGCACTATGGCTACACCTTC. Amino acids: CASNGGAGTQHYGYTF.

The chain employs TRBV15 and TRBJ2-7; 7 positions agree with TRBD1. Unmatched junction bases numbered 12, after V lost 2 bases and J lost 5 bases. Germline CDR1 and CDR2: LNHNV and YYDKDF (reference sequence). There are 16 residues in the CDR3. CDR3 DNA: TGTGCCACCAGCAGACGGTCCGGGACAGCTCCTAACGAGCAGTACTTC. This codes for CATSRRSGTAPNEQYF.

As for this clone: Distinct nucleotide sequences in the sample also encode this CDR3. The chain links TRBV28 to TRBJ1-2, with a tentative D call TRBD1 (6 bases). Trimming shortened V by 8 bases and J by 1 base, and 11 bases separated the two germline ends. CDR1 MDHEN and CDR2 SYDVKM come from the germline V gene. The CDR3 length is 13 residues. CDR3 amino acids: CASVRTDNYGYTF. CDR3 DNA sequence: TGTGCCAGCGTCAGGACAGATAACTATGGCTACACCTTC.

The chain carries TRBV5-8 and TRBJ2-4, with 7 bases lining up with TRBD1. Germline CDR1 and CDR2: SGHTS and YDEGEE. The V segment lost 4 bases and the J segment 7 bases; nucleotides outside the gene matches: 8. This CDR3 is built from 14 residues. This CDR3 is CASSPWQGQNIQYF. The CDR3 DNA follows: TGTGCCAGCAGCCCCTGGCAGGGACAGAACATTCAGTACTTC.

The chain combines TRBV7-9 with TRBJ2-7; the match to TRBD2 covers 10 bases. The V gene's germline CDR1 is SEHNR and CDR2 FQNEAQ (reference sequence). After removal of 2 bases from V and 2 bases from J, the junction contained 3 bases not matched to a gene. CDR3 size: 15 residues. CDR3 residues: CASSLTSGRAYEQYF. The CDR3 region has the DNA TGTGCCAGCAGCTTAACCAGCGGGAGGGCCTACGAGCAGTACTTC.

The chain is built from TRBV2 and TRBJ2-7; 10 bases fit TRBD2. There are 16 residues in the CDR3. Unmatched junction bases numbered 16, after V lost 7 bases and J lost 7 bases. Germline V gene lookup returns CDR1 SNHLY and CDR2 FYNNEI. CDR3 bases: TGTGCCAGCAAGGTTCTAGCCAGCGGGGGGGCGTCTGAGCAGTACTTC. The encoded protein is CASKVLASGGASEQYF.

The V call is TRBV27, the J call TRBJ2-7; TRBD1 is a possible D gene (6 bases). There are 15 residues in the CDR3. Germline CDR1 MNHEY, CDR2 SMNVEV (reference sequence). Trimming removed 3 bases at V and 6 bases at J, with 18 bases between. The CDR3 nucleotides are TGTGCCAGCAGTTTGGGGAACGCAGGGGTCGGCGAGCAGTACTTC. This gives the protein CASSLGNAGVGEQYF.

The chain uses TRBV18 and TRBJ2-7; tentatively, D is TRBD2 (5 bases). The CDR3 runs 13 residues. From germline, CDR1 is KGHSH and CDR2 LQKENI. V was pared by 3 bases and J by 4 bases, with 10 bases between. CDR3 loop: CASSPPGGYEQYF. The CDR3 coding sequence is TGTGCCAGCTCACCCCCCGGAGGATACGAGCAGTACTTC.

This chain links TRBV5-1 with TRBJ1-2; 10 bases map to TRBD1. CDR1 is SGHRS, CDR2 YFSETQ, per germline. J gave up 6 bases and V 4 bases, and 3 bases lay outside the gene matches. CDR3 length equals 13 residues. CDR3 nucleotides: TGCGCCAGCAGCGGGACAGGGGAGAATGGCTACACCTTC. Amino acid sequence: CASSGTGENGYTF.

This clone turned up a few times. The rearrangement links TRBV15 to TRBJ2-7, with D possibly being TRBD2 (7 bases). V was trimmed by 4 bases and J by 0 bases, leaving 19 bases between them. The CDR3 is 17 residues long. CDR1 is LNHNV, CDR2 YYDKDF, per germline (reference sequence). The DNA of the CDR3 is TGTGCCACCAGCATCCGCCGGGGGGCCTCAAACTCCTACGAGCAGTACTTC. The encoded protein is CATSIRRGASNSYEQYF.

The chain employs TRBV19 and TRBJ2-3, with TRBD1 matching 7 bases. V lost 3 bases to trimming and J lost 6 bases; unmatched junction nucleotides: 6. Germline CDR1 is LNHDA and CDR2 is SQIVND (reference sequence). The CDR3 has 14 residues. The CDR3 nucleotides read TGTGCCAGTAGTATCCAGGGGGACGGGGATACGCAGTATTTT. Translation: CASSIQGDGDTQYF.

This chain uses TRBV7-9 with TRBJ2-1; D is unresolved. The CDR3 is 14 residues long. Germline V gives CDR1 SEHNR, CDR2 FQNEAQ (reference sequence). V lost 1 base, J lost 2 bases, and 6 bases lay in between. The CDR3 DNA reads TGTGCCAGCAGCTTAGTGGCTGCCTACAATGAGCAGTTCTTC. Amino acid sequence: CASSLVAAYNEQFF.

The V call is TRBV18, the J call TRBJ2-1; D is unclear. The length of the CDR3 is 12 residues. Trimming pared 2 bases from V and 8 bases from J, leaving 7 bases between. The germline V gene encodes CDR1 KGHSH and CDR2 LQKENI. The chain's CDR3 is CASSPTNYEQFF. Written as DNA, the CDR3 is TGTGCCAGCTCACCAACAAATTATGAGCAGTTCTTC.

The gene calls are TRBV2 and TRBJ1-5, with 8 bases identical to TRBD1. With 0 bases clipped from V and 11 bases from J, the junction kept 6 bases outside the gene matches. The CDR3 spans 14 residues. Germline V gene sequence: CDR1 SNHLY, CDR2 FYNNEI. CDR3 in amino acids: CASSEAVRGQAQHF. CDR3 DNA: TGTGCCAGCAGTGAAGCCGTCAGGGGGCAGGCCCAGCATTTT.

In its sample, this clone was seen once. V and J are TRBV5-4 and TRBJ2-1; maybe TRBD2 (7 bases). The CDR3 sequence is 14 residues long. The ends were cut back, 3 bases at V and 7 bases at J, with 14 bases in the middle. The germline V gene encodes CDR1 SGHNT and CDR2 YYREEE (reference sequence). The DNA for the CDR3 is TGTGCCAGCAGCTGGGGAGGGGGGGCGAATGAGCAGTTCTTC. Protein sequence: CASSWGGGANEQFF.

CDR3 coding DNA: TGTGCCAGCAGCTTAGCGCTGACTAGCGGGTCCTACAATGAGCAGTTCTTC. Its protein product is CASSLALTSGSYNEQFF. V gene TRBV7-9 combines with J gene TRBJ2-1; the match to TRBD2 covers 10 bases. The CDR3 has 17 amino acids. Germline values: CDR1 SEHNR, CDR2 FQNEAQ (reference sequence). The V gene end was trimmed by 0 bases and the J gene end by 1 base; junction bases not matched to a gene: 3.

The CDR3 DNA is TGTGCCAGCAGTGAAGCGAGCGTGACCGCTGAAGCTTTCTTT. Its translation is CASSEASVTAEAFF. The chain joins TRBV2 to TRBJ1-1; no reliable D call. CDR3 size: 14 residues. V was cut by 0 bases and J by 6 bases, with 11 bases left in between. The germline V gene encodes CDR1 SNHLY and CDR2 FYNNEI.

This chain uses TRBV7-6 with TRBJ2-7; weak D call: TRBD2 (7 bases). The CDR3 covers 15 residues. CDR1 is SGHVS, CDR2 FNYEAQ, per germline. Trimming removed 5 bases at V and 3 bases at J, with 17 bases between. As DNA, the CDR3 is TGTGCCAGCAGCCGCGGGGGCCAGGGGAACTACGAGCAGTACTTC. Translating gives CASSRGGQGNYEQYF.

V gene TRBV27 combines with J gene TRBJ2-3; TRBD2 matches at 11 bases. This CDR3 comprises 17 residues. Per the germline V gene, CDR1 is MNHEY and CDR2 is SMNVEV (reference sequence). The junction had 6 bases not matched to a gene; V was cut back by 4 bases and J by 0 bases. The CDR3 reads CASSSDLAGGSTDTQYF. The DNA of the CDR3 is TGTGCCAGCAGTTCCGACCTAGCGGGGGGCAGCACAGATACGCAGTATTTT.